This section outlines one T cell receptor beta chain sequence together with its context. This entry belongs to a study of blood T cells in healthy people across ages. For the second PCR, which ran for 7 to 11 cycles, a sample-barcoded 5' primer and a J-beta primer mix were used. MiXCR, run by TCRdb on the 5' RACE reads, gives a single entry per CDR3 protein. The sample lists under 1,100,000 distinct CDR3 sequences, less than 25% occurring once. Germline trimming cut 0 bases from V and 10 bases from J; bases unmatched to any gene: 6. CDR1 and CDR2 (germline): MNHEY, SVGAGI. The CDR3 contains 13 residues. The sample also formed part of further work on T cells of mothers and their children. That source adds: Related pairs of mothers and children showed slightly higher, non-significant overlap versus unrelated pairs.

Sequences were obtained from blood. This sequence joins TRBV6-5 and TRBJ2-7; 7 bases agree with TRBD1. The receptor comes from a girl under 10 years old in good health. The CDR3 protein is CASSYSIGTDQYF. CDR3 DNA: TGTGCCAGCAGTTACTCGATAGGGACAGACCAGTACTTC.